The T cell receptor (beta chain) under discussion was sequenced for a study of T-cell memory formation after mild COVID-19. Overall study findings and caveats: Among clones contracting day 15 to 85, CD4/CD8 was balanced, whereas later expanders leaned CD4+. Some responding clones appeared in pre-infection memory, suggesting cross-reactive memory joined.

Constant-segment primers and 5'RACE yielded cDNA libraries for TCR alpha and TCR beta, each carrying sample barcodes and UMIs. TCRdb used MiXCR to reprocess the 5' RACE reads, holding one entry per CDR3 protein. The sample carries around 440,000 distinct CDR3 sequences, about 18% recorded once. With respect to this clonotype: Its antigen remains unidentified.

Trimming removed 9 bases from V and 5 bases from J; junction bases left unmatched: 11. CDR1 and CDR2 (germline): SGHNT, YYREEE (reference sequence). The CDR3 totals 14 residues. The specimen sequenced was PBMCs or a T cell subset sorted from them (not recorded which). This clonotype was obtained from an adult woman who had mild COVID-19 (a few samples of this study predate the infection). Cell type and time point are not known. The chain combines TRBV5-4 with TRBJ2-3; TRBD2 agrees at 8 bases. CDR3 sequence (DNA): TGTGCCACTCCGGGACACCGGGGGGGAGATACGCAGTATTTT. It yields the protein CATPGHRGGDTQYF.